This T cell receptor (beta chain) appears in the sequencing data of a study of CD8 T cells in ankylosing spondylitis. The study's findings and limits: Existing reports had already noted some motif variants in reactive arthritis synovial fluid and blood. The clones that were linked to disease were reported to be significantly enriched in matched synovial fluid samples from ankylosing spondylitis patients.

Making the TCR beta libraries involved quantitative 5'-RACE with molecular barcodes. TCRdb called the 5' RACE reads again in MiXCR, with one record for every CDR3 protein. Of nearly 250,000 distinct CDR3 sequences in the sample, roughly 32% were seen once. This clonotype was detected a few times. Its antigen is undetermined. This CDR3 region has 12 residues. Germline V gene lookup returns CDR1 DFQATT and CDR2 SNEGSKA (reference sequence). The TCR sequence derives from a male donor with ankylosing spondylitis or in good health (not recorded which). The V call is TRBV20-1, the J call TRBJ2-7; the D is unclear. Specimen: blood, either unsorted or a sorted T cell fraction (not recorded which). CDR3 loop: CGFIPDTYEQYF. In nucleotides, the CDR3 is TGCGGATTCATACCCGACACCTACGAGCAGTACTTC.